The entry that follows covers one TCR beta chain sequence. Its antigen is not identified. This entry is derived from a study of T cell responses to AZD1222 COVID-19 vaccine. The table came from immunoSEQ multiplex PCR; TCRdb's copy has only in-frame clones and leaves some out. Among some 170,000 clones listed, roughly 90% were seen once. This CDR3 is 15 amino acids long. Looked up from germline, CDR1 is MNHEY and CDR2 is SVGAGI. The ends lost 3 bases at V and 0 bases at J; junction bases unmatched: 4. General study points: Researchers took repertoire samples only after the peak T cell response had come. At 160-218 and 743-854, vaccine-associated CD4 TCRs were dominant, and they spanned spike. The reported proportion of spike-specific TCRs targeting unmutated variant regions was nearly half. Donors were mostly white British, more females; clonal diversity possibly underestimated.

The input for sequencing was peripheral blood, taken 28 days after the second AZD1222 dose. This sequence joins TRBV6-5 and TRBJ1-1, with 7 bases identical to TRBD1. The receptor was isolated from an adult who received the AZD1222 COVID-19 vaccine. CDR3 sequence (DNA): TGTGCCAGCAGTTATACCGGGACAGTGAACACTGAAGCTTTCTTT. This gives the protein CASSYTGTVNTEAFF.